This T cell receptor beta chain appears in the sequencing data of a study of blood T cell repertoires in COVID-19 (dated by TCRdb to about 2020). A note on the overall study: Samples from collaborators originated in the United States, Italy and Spain and spanned both the acute and convalescent phases of COVID-19. The prospective study material was composed of cDNA or gDNA derived from T cells, B-cell-depleted T cells, or PBMCs. The dataset comprised deeply sampled blood TCRbeta repertoires from subjects exposed to, actively infected with, or recovered from COVID-19. The repertoires were released in a freely available public database intended as a resource for research on the immune response to SARS-CoV-2. Samples came from the ongoing ImmuneRACE study (first 160 participants) plus 1,254 subjects from 6 global collaborators. Nearly every sample came with metadata listing a de-identified subject ID, COVID-19 status, age in years and sex. HLA class I and class II types, where available, came from metadata supplied by the sample provider rather than from assay-based typing. Points the paper makes about the study in general: Clinical and demographic metadata were provided uncurated, with the amount varying by source and participant.

Participants in the prospective study were enrolled through a virtual design, were aged roughly 18 to 100 years, and lived in roughly 26 United States geographic areas. In the prospective study, cohorts were assigned on the basis of participant-reported clinical history obtained from a screening survey and a study questionnaire. For ImmuneRACE Cohort 3, a participant was defined as recovered based on two consecutive negative NP/OP PCR tests, clearance by a healthcare professional, or resolution of symptoms. In the prospective study, whole blood, serum and a nasopharyngeal or oropharyngeal swab were collected from each participant by mobile phlebotomists. Participants in the prospective study had the option to provide additional blood draws and questionnaires over a roughly 2-month period. Before DNA extraction, prospective study blood samples were shipped either frozen or at room temperature. TCRbeta CDR3 regions were amplified from genomic DNA by means of the immunoSEQ Assay, a bias-controlled multiplex PCR. The authors' pipeline ran thus. Within the assay, amplification of reference gene primers was used to estimate how many nucleated cells each sample contained. To quantify the absolute abundance of each unique TCRbeta CDR3 rearrangement, sequence reads were collapsed and filtered. For each sample, productive Simpson clonality was calculated as the square root of Simpson's diversity index across productive rearrangements. The immuneACCESS repertoire file appears here via TCRdb, limited to in-frame rearrangements. These files lack a portion of the clones; in checked studies, under half of the deficit traces to unresolved V genes, and the cause of the others is not known. V and J calls and clone size come straight from that table; D and trimming were deduced from the DNA. In all, the sample holds some 390,000 clones, and roughly nine tenths of those were seen once. 1.1% of the sample is held by the ten biggest clonotypes.

Of note for this clone: Its antigen is unknown. One base away there is no much larger clone; base qualities are not given. At the DNA level, this CDR3 is encoded by other sequences in the same sample as well.

The CDR3 runs 12 amino acids, cysteine and phenylalanine included. Only the CDR3 portion is preserved as DNA: 36 bases, with reading frame beginning at the first base. The germline V gene yields SGHRS for CDR1 and YFSETQ for CDR2. Trimming removed 5 bases from V and 5 bases from J, leaving 10 bases between the germline ends. The V and J genes are TRBV5-1 and TRBJ1-1; the best D guess is TRBD1, with 5 bases matching. The clonotype originates from a man aged 25 to 45 who had recovered from COVID-19. The material sequenced was PBMCs or T cells enriched from blood (not recorded which). The CDR3 corresponds to CASSSGGTEAFF. The nucleotides are TGCGCCAGCAGTTCGGGGGGGACTGAAGCTTTCTTT.